The rows below give T cell receptor beta chains drawn from one sample of a study of T cells in Graves' hyperthyroidism and ophthalmopathy. TCRdb called the multiplex PCR reads again in MiXCR, with one record for every CDR3 protein. Found here are approximately 600,000 distinct CDR3 sequences, more than 11% of them singletons; the top ten hold roughly 5.5%. Sequenced input: blood. The receptors here all came from a woman in her 30s with Graves' hyperthyroidism that later progressed to Graves' ophthalmopathy. Each CDR3 is given with its conserved first and last residue. Fields, in order: J gene, V gene, CDR3 length, D gene, clone size, CDR3 DNA, CDR3 protein. A D gene is named only where the DNA matches it firmly. Only some rows state a clone size, as once, few, many or a class for expanded clones.

j_call: TRBJ2-7; v_call: TRBV29-1; cdr3_length: 11; d_call: -; clone_size: many; cdr3_nt: TGCAGCGTGGGGGAACACTACGAGCAGTACTTC; cdr3_aa: CSVGEHYEQYF
j_call: TRBJ1-6; v_call: TRBV7-2; cdr3_length: 11; d_call: -; clone_size: few; cdr3_nt: TGTGCCAGCACTTTAGGTTCACCCCTCCACTTT; cdr3_aa: CASTLGSPLHF
j_call: TRBJ2-7; v_call: TRBV6-1; cdr3_length: 14; d_call: -; clone_size: many; cdr3_nt: TGTGCCAGCACCTTCCGACTGGGGGAATACGAGCAGTACTTC; cdr3_aa: CASTFRLGEYEQYF
j_call: TRBJ2-6; v_call: TRBV6-2/TRBV6-3; cdr3_length: 18; d_call: -; clone_size: once; cdr3_nt: TGTGCCAGCAGTTCGCTCGTCGGCACAGCTTCGGGGGCCAACGTCCTGACTTTC; cdr3_aa: CASSSLVGTASGANVLTF
j_call: TRBJ2-3; v_call: TRBV5-1; cdr3_length: 17; d_call: TRBD2; clone_size: few; cdr3_nt: TGCGCCAGCAGCCTAGAGGGACTAGCGAGAAGCACAGATACGCAGTATTTT; cdr3_aa: CASSLEGLARSTDTQYF
j_call: TRBJ1-1; v_call: TRBV2; cdr3_length: 15; d_call: TRBD1; clone_size: many; cdr3_nt: TGTGCCAGCAGTGAAACAGGGGCCCTAAACACTGAAGCTTTCTTT; cdr3_aa: CASSETGALNTEAFF
j_call: TRBJ1-4; v_call: TRBV30; cdr3_length: 13; d_call: -; clone_size: many; cdr3_nt: TGTGCCTGGACCGCCGCAACTAATGAAAAACTGTTTTTT; cdr3_aa: CAWTAATNEKLFF
j_call: TRBJ1-1; v_call: TRBV7-9; cdr3_length: 14; d_call: -; clone_size: few; cdr3_nt: TGTGCCAGCAGCCGTCCTCCCATGGGGACTGAAGCTTTCTTT; cdr3_aa: CASSRPPMGTEAFF
j_call: TRBJ2-5; v_call: TRBV6-1; cdr3_length: 15; d_call: TRBD1; clone_size: -; cdr3_nt: TGTGCCAGCAGTGAGCGACAGGGCGCCCCAGAGACCCAGTACTTC; cdr3_aa: CASSERQGAPETQYF
j_call: TRBJ1-1; v_call: TRBV15; cdr3_length: 16; d_call: -; clone_size: -; cdr3_nt: TGTGCCACCAGCAGAGGTCCAGGCGGGGGGAACACTGAAGCTTTCTTT; cdr3_aa: CATSRGPGGGNTEAFF
j_call: TRBJ2-2; v_call: TRBV28; cdr3_length: 17; d_call: TRBD2; clone_size: many; cdr3_nt: TGTGCCAGCAGTTCCCTGGGGAGGGGCCCCAACACCGGGGAGCTGGTTTTT; cdr3_aa: CASSSLGRGPNTGELVF
j_call: TRBJ2-2; v_call: TRBV29-1; cdr3_length: 14; d_call: TRBD2; clone_size: many; cdr3_nt: TGCAGCGTTGGAGGGACTAGCGACACCGGGGAGCTGTTTTTT; cdr3_aa: CSVGGTSDTGELFF
j_call: TRBJ1-1; v_call: TRBV19; cdr3_length: 14; d_call: TRBD1; clone_size: many; cdr3_nt: TGTGCCAGTAGTATAGCGGGGACAGGGACGAGGACTTTCTTT; cdr3_aa: CASSIAGTGTRTFF
j_call: TRBJ1-5; v_call: TRBV10-3; cdr3_length: 15; d_call: -; clone_size: many; cdr3_nt: TGTGCCACAACTATCGGAACAGGCCTAGATCAGCCCCAGCATTTT; cdr3_aa: CATTIGTGLDQPQHF
j_call: TRBJ2-3; v_call: TRBV14; cdr3_length: 16; d_call: -; clone_size: many; cdr3_nt: TGTGCCAGCAGCCAAGAAGGGCAGCGGGGCACAGATACGCAGTATTTT; cdr3_aa: CASSQEGQRGTDTQYF
j_call: TRBJ2-7; v_call: TRBV5-1; cdr3_length: 16; d_call: TRBD2; clone_size: once; cdr3_nt: TGCGCCAGCAACCCTGCCGGGACTAGCGGGGACTACGAGCAGTACTTC; cdr3_aa: CASNPAGTSGDYEQYF
j_call: TRBJ2-2; v_call: TRBV6-1; cdr3_length: 15; d_call: -; clone_size: few; cdr3_nt: TGTGCCAGCAGTGAAATCAGGGGAGGGACCGGGGAGCTGTTTTTT; cdr3_aa: CASSEIRGGTGELFF
j_call: TRBJ2-7; v_call: TRBV6-1; cdr3_length: 14; d_call: -; clone_size: many; cdr3_nt: TGTGCCAGCAGTGAAAGTGGCGGCCTGACGGAGCAGTACTTC; cdr3_aa: CASSESGGLTEQYF
j_call: TRBJ1-2; v_call: TRBV11-3; cdr3_length: 17; d_call: -; clone_size: -; cdr3_nt: TGTGCCAGCAGCTTAGAGGGTCGCCTCCCGAACGGCTATGGCTACACCTTC; cdr3_aa: CASSLEGRLPNGYGYTF
j_call: TRBJ1-2; v_call: TRBV6-2/TRBV6-3; cdr3_length: 15; d_call: TRBD1; clone_size: -; cdr3_nt: TGTGCCAGCAGTTCCCTACAGGGGGCGGGGTATGGCTACACCTTC; cdr3_aa: CASSSLQGAGYGYTF
j_call: TRBJ1-1; v_call: TRBV5-1; cdr3_length: 14; d_call: -; clone_size: many; cdr3_nt: TGCGCCAGCAGCTTACAAGGACAGAACACTGAAGCTTTCTTT; cdr3_aa: CASSLQGQNTEAFF
j_call: TRBJ1-4; v_call: TRBV7-2; cdr3_length: 15; d_call: TRBD1; clone_size: many; cdr3_nt: TGTGCCAGCAGTCTTACAGGGGGCGCGGGTGAAAAACTGTTTTTT; cdr3_aa: CASSLTGGAGEKLFF
j_call: TRBJ2-1; v_call: TRBV20-1; cdr3_length: 13; d_call: -; clone_size: -; cdr3_nt: TGCAGTGCTAGGGTTCCGGGGAACAATGAGCAGTTCTTC; cdr3_aa: CSARVPGNNEQFF
j_call: TRBJ1-6; v_call: TRBV19; cdr3_length: 15; d_call: -; clone_size: -; cdr3_nt: TGTGCCAGTCGGCCGCCGGGCTCCTATAATTCACCCCTCCACTTT; cdr3_aa: CASRPPGSYNSPLHF
j_call: TRBJ2-3; v_call: TRBV20-1; cdr3_length: 16; d_call: TRBD2; clone_size: -; cdr3_nt: TGCAGTGCTAGAGATGCGCTAGCGGGAGCCACAGATACGCAGTATTTT; cdr3_aa: CSARDALAGATDTQYF
j_call: TRBJ2-1; v_call: TRBV6-1; cdr3_length: 13; d_call: TRBD2; clone_size: many; cdr3_nt: TGTGCCAGCGCACAGCGGGAGATCGGTGAGCAGTTCTTC; cdr3_aa: CASAQREIGEQFF
j_call: TRBJ2-7; v_call: TRBV10-3; cdr3_length: 14; d_call: TRBD1; clone_size: many; cdr3_nt: TGTGCCATCAGTGATGGACAGGCCACCTACGAGCAGTACTTC; cdr3_aa: CAISDGQATYEQYF
j_call: TRBJ2-2; v_call: TRBV12-3/TRBV12-4; cdr3_length: 15; d_call: -; clone_size: -; cdr3_nt: TGTGCCAGCAGTTTGGGCGGGGAGGAGGCCGGGGAGCTGTTTTTT; cdr3_aa: CASSLGGEEAGELFF
j_call: TRBJ2-7; v_call: TRBV20-1; cdr3_length: 14; d_call: -; clone_size: many; cdr3_nt: TGCAGTGCTGGGGTGGACTCCCTCCCCTACGAGCAGTACTTC; cdr3_aa: CSAGVDSLPYEQYF
j_call: TRBJ2-7; v_call: TRBV11-2; cdr3_length: 16; d_call: TRBD2; clone_size: many; cdr3_nt: TGTGCCAGCAGCGTCGAGACTAGCGGGAGCTCCTACGAGCAGTACTTC; cdr3_aa: CASSVETSGSSYEQYF
j_call: TRBJ2-2; v_call: TRBV4-1; cdr3_length: 16; d_call: -; clone_size: many; cdr3_nt: TGCGCCAGCAGCCAATTGGACGGGGGCCTAGCCGGGGAGCTGTTTTTT; cdr3_aa: CASSQLDGGLAGELFF
j_call: TRBJ2-7; v_call: TRBV28; cdr3_length: 16; d_call: TRBD2; clone_size: -; cdr3_nt: TGTGCCAGCAGTTTACTAGCGGGAGGCGTCACCTACGAGCAGTACTTC; cdr3_aa: CASSLLAGGVTYEQYF
j_call: TRBJ2-1; v_call: TRBV4-3; cdr3_length: 15; d_call: TRBD2; clone_size: -; cdr3_nt: TGCGCCAGCAGCCAAGATGTCACTAGCGGGAGTGAGCAGTTCTTC; cdr3_aa: CASSQDVTSGSEQFF
j_call: TRBJ1-1; v_call: TRBV7-8; cdr3_length: 14; d_call: -; clone_size: many; cdr3_nt: TGTGCCAGCAGCTTTGGGGCGGCGAACACTGAAGCTTTCTTT; cdr3_aa: CASSFGAANTEAFF
j_call: TRBJ2-7; v_call: TRBV12-5; cdr3_length: 14; d_call: -; clone_size: -; cdr3_nt: TGTGCTAGTGGTTTGCAGGGAAGAATCTACGAGCAGTACTTC; cdr3_aa: CASGLQGRIYEQYF
j_call: TRBJ1-2; v_call: TRBV6-2/TRBV6-3; cdr3_length: 14; d_call: TRBD1; clone_size: many; cdr3_nt: TGTGCCAGCAGCCGCGGAGGGGGCGACTATGGCTACACCTTC; cdr3_aa: CASSRGGGDYGYTF
j_call: TRBJ1-3; v_call: TRBV28; cdr3_length: 16; d_call: -; clone_size: many; cdr3_nt: TGTGCCTCGCATGGGGCAGGAGCCAACTCTGGAAACACCATATATTTT; cdr3_aa: CASHGAGANSGNTIYF
j_call: TRBJ2-7; v_call: TRBV5-1; cdr3_length: 15; d_call: -; clone_size: many; cdr3_nt: TGCGCCAGCAGCAGTGGAGAAGCGAGGACCTACGAGCAGTACTTC; cdr3_aa: CASSSGEARTYEQYF
j_call: TRBJ2-3; v_call: TRBV10-3; cdr3_length: 13; d_call: -; clone_size: many; cdr3_nt: TGTGCCATCGAGGCAGGGAGCACAGATACGCAGTATTTT; cdr3_aa: CAIEAGSTDTQYF
j_call: TRBJ2-1; v_call: TRBV27; cdr3_length: 14; d_call: TRBD2; clone_size: few; cdr3_nt: TGTGCCAGCAGTTTAGAGCGGGAGGGGGGGGAGCAGTTCTTC; cdr3_aa: CASSLEREGGEQFF
j_call: TRBJ2-1; v_call: TRBV30; cdr3_length: 16; d_call: -; clone_size: many; cdr3_nt: TGTGCCTGGAGTGTAAGTCCGGACAGCCTTTACAATGAGCAGTTCTTC; cdr3_aa: CAWSVSPDSLYNEQFF
j_call: TRBJ1-5; v_call: TRBV18; cdr3_length: 14; d_call: -; clone_size: many; cdr3_nt: TGTGCCAGCTCGGCCGAGGAGAGCAATCAGCCCCAGCATTTT; cdr3_aa: CASSAEESNQPQHF
j_call: TRBJ1-2; v_call: TRBV19; cdr3_length: 15; d_call: -; clone_size: few; cdr3_nt: TGTGCCAGTATCCCGTGGGGCAGCGGGGCCTATGGCTACACCTTC; cdr3_aa: CASIPWGSGAYGYTF
j_call: TRBJ2-1; v_call: TRBV4-2; cdr3_length: 15; d_call: -; clone_size: -; cdr3_nt: TGTGCCAGCAGCCATGACATGGAGCGCGGCAATGAGCAGTTCTTC; cdr3_aa: CASSHDMERGNEQFF
j_call: TRBJ1-1; v_call: TRBV3-1; cdr3_length: 13; d_call: -; clone_size: many; cdr3_nt: TGTGCCAGCAGCCAAGAAGGGGATACTGAAGCTTTCTTT; cdr3_aa: CASSQEGDTEAFF
j_call: TRBJ1-4; v_call: TRBV7-9; cdr3_length: 13; d_call: -; clone_size: -; cdr3_nt: TGTGCCACCAGCCAGACACCCTTTGAAAATCTGTCTTTT; cdr3_aa: CATSQTPFENLSF
j_call: TRBJ2-2; v_call: TRBV5-4; cdr3_length: 13; d_call: -; clone_size: many; cdr3_nt: TGTGCCAGCAGCTTGCCCTCGACCGGGGAGCTGTTTTTT; cdr3_aa: CASSLPSTGELFF
j_call: TRBJ2-1; v_call: TRBV6-2/TRBV6-3; cdr3_length: 16; d_call: TRBD1; clone_size: many; cdr3_nt: TGTGCCAGCAGTTACGGGTTGGGACAGGGTTCCCATGAGCAGTTCTTC; cdr3_aa: CASSYGLGQGSHEQFF
j_call: TRBJ2-7; v_call: TRBV28; cdr3_length: 14; d_call: TRBD2; clone_size: many; cdr3_nt: TGTGCCAGCAGTTTAAGGCTAGCGGGAGACGAGCAGTACTTC; cdr3_aa: CASSLRLAGDEQYF
j_call: TRBJ1-1; v_call: TRBV19; cdr3_length: 14; d_call: -; clone_size: many; cdr3_nt: TGTGCCAGTAGGCTTTGGGAGGTGAACACTGAAGCTTTCTTT; cdr3_aa: CASRLWEVNTEAFF
j_call: TRBJ1-3; v_call: TRBV12-3/TRBV12-4; cdr3_length: 14; d_call: TRBD1; clone_size: many; cdr3_nt: TGTGCCAGCAAACAGGGGGTCTCTGGAAACACCATATATTTT; cdr3_aa: CASKQGVSGNTIYF